The sequence of this TCR beta chain was determined in a study of blood T cells in healthy people across ages. Researchers isolated at least 7 million PBMCs per sample. Trimming shortened V by 1 base and J by 5 bases, and 15 bases separated the two germline ends. The CDR3 totals 15 residues. Germline values: CDR1 SGHTA, CDR2 FQGNSA. Using a J-beta primer mix together with a sample-barcoded 5' primer, a second PCR was run for about 6 to 11 cycles. TCRdb passed the 5' RACE reads through MiXCR, listing each CDR3 protein once. The table records around 1.5 million distinct CDR3 sequences, 40% to 50% of them present only once.

The TCR comes from a woman under 30 in good health. This chain joins TRBV7-2 and TRBJ2-7; tentative D call: TRBD1 (6 bases). Sequenced material: blood. This chain's CDR3 is CASSLGTLQGNEQYF. Written as DNA, the CDR3 is TGTGCCAGCAGCTTAGGGACGTTACAGGGTAACGAGCAGTACTTC.